This T cell receptor beta chain was documented in a study of blood T cell repertoires in COVID-19. Study as a whole: Collection of acute and convalescent COVID-19 samples took place in the United States, Italy and Spain. T cells, B-cell-depleted T cells, or PBMCs provided the cDNA or gDNA that served as material.

Methods used by the authors: Amplification of reference gene primers was used by the study to estimate nucleated cell counts. Assay: immunoSEQ multiplex PCR; the TCRdb copy retains only in-frame clones and omits some. V, J and clone size reflect that table, while D and trimming were determined from the DNA. The table shows about 280,000 clones, with 70% to 90% occurring only once. The sequence was collected from a man aged 50 to 59 with active or convalescent COVID-19. The source material was peripheral blood.

CDR3 sequence: CASSQQGGLADTQYF. The CDR3 region has the DNA TGTGCCAGCAGTCAACAGGGAGGGTTGGCAGATACGCAGTATTTT. The rearrangement uses TRBV28 and TRBJ2-3; perhaps TRBD2 as D (7 bases). V was pared by 5 bases and J by 4 bases, with 16 bases between. The CDR3 covers 15 residues. Germline values: CDR1 MDHEN, CDR2 SYDVKM.